This paragraph covers one T cell receptor beta chain sequence. CDR3 length equals 15 residues. Germline V gives CDR1 LGHNA, CDR2 YSLEER. V lost 0 bases to trimming and J lost 5 bases; unmatched junction nucleotides: 4. This entry comes from a study of blood T cell repertoires in COVID-19. The overall study: Sources were T cells, B-cell-depleted T cells, or PBMCs; the material itself was cDNA or gDNA.

Method: immunoSEQ multiplex PCR; TCRdb's copy keeps in-frame clones and lacks some. Found here are hundreds of thousands of clones, 70% to 90% of them singletons; the top ten hold under 2%. The sequenced material came from PBMCs or T cells enriched from blood (not recorded which). J is TRBJ1-1 and V is TRBV4-3; TRBD1 matches 9 bases. The sequence came from a middle-aged man who had recovered from COVID-19. The CDR3 here is CASSQDHRGHTEAFF. As DNA, the CDR3 is TGCGCCAGCAGCCAAGATCACAGGGGGCATACTGAAGCTTTCTTT.